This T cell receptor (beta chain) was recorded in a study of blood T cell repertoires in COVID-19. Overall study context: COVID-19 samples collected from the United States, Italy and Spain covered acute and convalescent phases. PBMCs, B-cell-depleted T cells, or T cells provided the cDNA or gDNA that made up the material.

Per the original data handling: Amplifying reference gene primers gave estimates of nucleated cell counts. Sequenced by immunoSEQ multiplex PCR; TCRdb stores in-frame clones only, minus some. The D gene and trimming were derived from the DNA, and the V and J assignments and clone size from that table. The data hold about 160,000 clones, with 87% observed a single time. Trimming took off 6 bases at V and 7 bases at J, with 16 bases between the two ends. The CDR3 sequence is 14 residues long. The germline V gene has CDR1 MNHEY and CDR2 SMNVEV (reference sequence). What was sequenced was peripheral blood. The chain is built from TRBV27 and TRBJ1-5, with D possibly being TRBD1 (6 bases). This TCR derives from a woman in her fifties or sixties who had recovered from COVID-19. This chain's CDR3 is CASRPRGEGQPQHF. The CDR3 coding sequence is TGTGCCAGCAGGCCCAGGGGAGAAGGCCAGCCCCAGCATTTT.